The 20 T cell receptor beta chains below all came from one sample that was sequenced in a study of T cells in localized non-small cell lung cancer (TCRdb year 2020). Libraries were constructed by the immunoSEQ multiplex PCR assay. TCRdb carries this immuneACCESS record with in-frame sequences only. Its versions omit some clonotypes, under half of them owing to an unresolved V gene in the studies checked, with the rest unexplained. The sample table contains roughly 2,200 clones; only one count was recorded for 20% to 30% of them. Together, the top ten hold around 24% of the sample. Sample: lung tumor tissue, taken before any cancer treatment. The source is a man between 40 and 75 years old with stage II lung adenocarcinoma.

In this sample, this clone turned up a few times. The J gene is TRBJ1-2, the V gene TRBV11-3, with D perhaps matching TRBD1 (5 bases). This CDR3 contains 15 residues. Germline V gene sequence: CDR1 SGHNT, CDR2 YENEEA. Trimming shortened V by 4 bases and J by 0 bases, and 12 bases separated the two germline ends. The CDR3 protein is CASSSSSGANYGYTF. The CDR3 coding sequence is TGTGCCAGCAGCTCCTCTTCGGGGGCTAACTATGGCTACACCTTC.

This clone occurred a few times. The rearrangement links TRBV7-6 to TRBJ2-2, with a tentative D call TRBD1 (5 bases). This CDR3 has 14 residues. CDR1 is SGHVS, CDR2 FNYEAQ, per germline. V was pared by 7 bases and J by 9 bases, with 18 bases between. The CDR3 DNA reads TGTGCCAGCACTTTTGGAAACAGGCCAAGGGAGCTGTTTTTT. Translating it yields CASTFGNRPRELFF. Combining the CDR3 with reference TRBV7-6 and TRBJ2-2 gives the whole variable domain GAGVSQSPRYKVTKRGQDVALRCDPISGHVSLYWYRQALGQGPEFLTYFNYEAQQDKSGLPNDRFSAERPEGSISTLTIQRTEQRDSAMYRCASTFGNRPRELFFGEGSRLTVL.

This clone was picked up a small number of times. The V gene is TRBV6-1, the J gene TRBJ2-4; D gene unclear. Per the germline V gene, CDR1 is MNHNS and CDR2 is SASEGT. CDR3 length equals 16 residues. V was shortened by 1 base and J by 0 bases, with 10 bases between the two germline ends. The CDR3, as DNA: TGTGCCAGCAGTGAAGGTATTGGGTTAGCCAAAAACATTCAGTACTTC. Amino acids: CASSEGIGLAKNIQYF.

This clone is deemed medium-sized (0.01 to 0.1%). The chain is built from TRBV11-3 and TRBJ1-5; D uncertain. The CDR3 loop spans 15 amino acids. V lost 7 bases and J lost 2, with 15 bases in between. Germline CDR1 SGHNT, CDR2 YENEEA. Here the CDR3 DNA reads TGTGCCAGCACCGATTACCGGGCCCGCAATCAGCCCCAGCATTTT. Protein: CASTDYRARNQPQHF.

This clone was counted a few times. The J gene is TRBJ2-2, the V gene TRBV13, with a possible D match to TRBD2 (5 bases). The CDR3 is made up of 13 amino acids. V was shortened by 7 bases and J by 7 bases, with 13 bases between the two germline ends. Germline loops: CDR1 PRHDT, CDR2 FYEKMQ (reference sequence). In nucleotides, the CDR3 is TGTGCCAGCATCGGGGTGGTTGGCGGGGAGCTGTTTTTT. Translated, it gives CASIGVVGGELFF.

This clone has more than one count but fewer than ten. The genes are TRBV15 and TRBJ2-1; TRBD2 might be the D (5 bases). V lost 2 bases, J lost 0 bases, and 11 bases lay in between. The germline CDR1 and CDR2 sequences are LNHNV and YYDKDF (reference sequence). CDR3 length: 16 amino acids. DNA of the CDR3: TGTGCCACCAGCAGAACTCCGGGGAACTCCTACAATGAGCAGTTCTTC. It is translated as CATSRTPGNSYNEQFF.

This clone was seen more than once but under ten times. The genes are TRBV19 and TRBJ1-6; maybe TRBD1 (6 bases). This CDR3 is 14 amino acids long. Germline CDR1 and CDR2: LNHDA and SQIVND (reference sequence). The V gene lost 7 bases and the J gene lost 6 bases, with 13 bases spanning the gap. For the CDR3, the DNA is TGTGCCAGTACCTGGGGGCGAGGTAATTCACCCCTCCACTTT. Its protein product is CASTWGRGNSPLHF. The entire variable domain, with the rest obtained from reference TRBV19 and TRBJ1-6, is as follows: DGGITQSPKYLFRKEGQNVTLSCEQNLNHDAMYWYRQDPGQGLRLIYYSQIVNDFQKGDIAEGYSVSREKKESFPLTVTSAQKNPTAFYLCASTWGRGNSPLHFGNGTRLTVT.

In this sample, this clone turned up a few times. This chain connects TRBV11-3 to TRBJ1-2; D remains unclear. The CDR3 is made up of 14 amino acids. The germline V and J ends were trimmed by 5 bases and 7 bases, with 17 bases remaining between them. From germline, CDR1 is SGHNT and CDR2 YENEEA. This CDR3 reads CASSPPLKGGGYTF. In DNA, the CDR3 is TGTGCCAGCAGCCCTCCTCTTAAGGGCGGTGGCTACACCTTC. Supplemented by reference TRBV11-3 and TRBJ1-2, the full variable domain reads EAGVVQSPRYKIIEKKQPVAFWCNPISGHNTLYWYLQNLGQGPELLIRYENEEAVDDSQLPKDRFSAERLKGVDSTLKIQPAELGDSAVYLCASSPPLKGGGYTFGSGTRLTVV.

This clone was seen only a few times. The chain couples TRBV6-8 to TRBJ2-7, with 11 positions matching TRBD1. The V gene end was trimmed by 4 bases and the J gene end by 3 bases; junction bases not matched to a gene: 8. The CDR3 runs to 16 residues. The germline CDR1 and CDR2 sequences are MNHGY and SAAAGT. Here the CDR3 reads CASSWSLGTGGYEQYF. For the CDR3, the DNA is TGTGCCAGCAGTTGGTCGTTGGGGACAGGGGGCTACGAGCAGTACTTC.

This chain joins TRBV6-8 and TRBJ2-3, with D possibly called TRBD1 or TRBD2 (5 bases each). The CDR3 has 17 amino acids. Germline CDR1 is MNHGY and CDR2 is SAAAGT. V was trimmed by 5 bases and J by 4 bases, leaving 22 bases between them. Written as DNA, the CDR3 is TGTGCCAGCAGTCAAACTTTCGGGGACGGAACCCCAGATACGCAGTATTTT. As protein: CASSQTFGDGTPDTQYF.

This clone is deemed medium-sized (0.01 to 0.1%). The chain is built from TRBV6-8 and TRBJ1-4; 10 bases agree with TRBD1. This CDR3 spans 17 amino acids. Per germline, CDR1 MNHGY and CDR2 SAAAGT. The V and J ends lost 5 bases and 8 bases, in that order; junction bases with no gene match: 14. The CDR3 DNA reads TGTGCCAGCAGTCCGGGACAGGGGTACTCGGGGGCGGAAAAACTGTTTTTT. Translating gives CASSPGQGYSGAEKLFF.

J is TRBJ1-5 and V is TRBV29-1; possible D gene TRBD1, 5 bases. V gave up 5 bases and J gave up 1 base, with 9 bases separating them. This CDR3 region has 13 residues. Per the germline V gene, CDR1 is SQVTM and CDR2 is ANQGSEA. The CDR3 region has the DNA TGCAGCGTTCAGACAGCAAGCAATCAGCCCCAGCATTTT. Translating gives CSVQTASNQPQHF.

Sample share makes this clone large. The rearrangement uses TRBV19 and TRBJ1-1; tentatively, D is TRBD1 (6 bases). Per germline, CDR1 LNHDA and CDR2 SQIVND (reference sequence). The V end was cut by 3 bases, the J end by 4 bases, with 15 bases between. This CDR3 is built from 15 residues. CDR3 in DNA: TGTGCCAGTAGTATGGGAGATTGGGGGGCCACTGAAGCTTTCTTT. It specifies CASSMGDWGATEAFF.

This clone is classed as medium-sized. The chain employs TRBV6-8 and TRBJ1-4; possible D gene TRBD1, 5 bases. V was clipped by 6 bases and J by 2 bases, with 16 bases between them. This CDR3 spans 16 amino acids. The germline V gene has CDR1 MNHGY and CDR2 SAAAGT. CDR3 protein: CASSLSGKGTNEKLFF. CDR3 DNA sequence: TGTGCCAGCAGCCTCTCAGGGAAGGGTACTAATGAAAAACTGTTTTTT.

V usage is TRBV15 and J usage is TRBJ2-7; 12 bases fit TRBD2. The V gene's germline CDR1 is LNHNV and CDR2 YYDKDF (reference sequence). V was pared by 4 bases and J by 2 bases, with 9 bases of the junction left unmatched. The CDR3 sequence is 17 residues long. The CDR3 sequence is CATSKRGTSGRAYEQYF. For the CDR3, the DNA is TGTGCCACCAGCAAGAGAGGGACTAGCGGGCGCGCCTACGAGCAGTACTTC.

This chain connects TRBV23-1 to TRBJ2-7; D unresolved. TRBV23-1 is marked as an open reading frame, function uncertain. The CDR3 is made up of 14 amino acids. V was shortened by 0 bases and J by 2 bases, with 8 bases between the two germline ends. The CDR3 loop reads CASSQSPFPYEQYF. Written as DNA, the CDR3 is TGCGCCAGCAGTCAATCTCCATTCCCCTACGAGCAGTACTTC.

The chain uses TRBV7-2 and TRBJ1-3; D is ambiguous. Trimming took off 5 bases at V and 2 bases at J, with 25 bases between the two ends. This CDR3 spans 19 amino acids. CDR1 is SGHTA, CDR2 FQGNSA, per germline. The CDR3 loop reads CASSLNPWSGPIPGNTIYF. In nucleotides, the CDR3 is TGTGCCAGCAGCCTCAACCCCTGGTCGGGCCCGATACCTGGAAACACCATATATTTT.

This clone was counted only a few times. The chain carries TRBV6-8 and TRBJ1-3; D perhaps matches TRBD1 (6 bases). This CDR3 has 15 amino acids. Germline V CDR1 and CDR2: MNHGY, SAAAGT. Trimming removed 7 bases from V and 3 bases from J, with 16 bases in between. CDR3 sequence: CASNPPGAGGNTIYF. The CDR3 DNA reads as TGTGCCAGCAATCCCCCAGGGGCGGGTGGAAACACCATATATTTT.

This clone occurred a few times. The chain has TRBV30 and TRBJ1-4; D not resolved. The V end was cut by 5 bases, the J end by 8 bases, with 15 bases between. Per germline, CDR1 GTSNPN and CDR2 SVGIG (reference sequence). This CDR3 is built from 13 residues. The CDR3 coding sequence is TGTGCCTGGCAGCGGGAGGGAGGAGAAAAACTGTTTTTT. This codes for CAWQREGGEKLFF.

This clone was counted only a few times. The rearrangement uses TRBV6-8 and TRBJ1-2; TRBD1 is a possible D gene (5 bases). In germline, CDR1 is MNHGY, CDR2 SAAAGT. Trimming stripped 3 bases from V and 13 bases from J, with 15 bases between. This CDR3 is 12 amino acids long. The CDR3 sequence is CASSYPLTAGTF. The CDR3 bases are TGTGCCAGCAGTTAYCCATTGACAGCGGGCACCTTC.